The present T cell receptor beta chain was sequenced within a study of blood T cell repertoires in COVID-19. Overall study: Both acute and convalescent COVID-19 samples were obtained from the United States, Italy and Spain. Nucleic acid was either cDNA or gDNA, and it came from T cells, B-cell-depleted T cells, or PBMCs.

This CDR3 region has 17 residues. Germline V lookup: CDR1 MNHNS, CDR2 SASEGT. The J segment lost 7 bases and the V segment lost 4 bases, leaving 17 bases of the junction unmatched. How the authors handled the data: Nucleated cell number was recorded as an estimate derived from reference gene primer amplification. The data were produced by immunoSEQ multiplex PCR, yet TCRdb's version contains in-frame clones alone and is incomplete. The DNA gave D and trimming, while V, J and clone size come from that table. Here the sample spans about 110,000 clones, about three quarters being singletons. The chain uses TRBV6-1 and TRBJ2-5; 8 nucleotides line up with TRBD1. The TCR comes from a man aged 80 or over with COVID-19, enrolled during active disease. Source material: peripheral blood. The CDR3: CASSASLRQGSGGTQYF. The CDR3 DNA follows: TGTGCCAGCAGTGCAAGCCTGAGACAGGGGTCGGGCGGGACCCAGTACTTC.